Shown below are 20 T cell receptor beta chains from a single sample sequenced in a study of blood T cell repertoires in COVID-19 (dated by TCRdb to 2019 to 2021). Library method: the immunoSEQ multiplex PCR assay. TCRdb stores this immuneACCESS table with in-frame sequences only. Part of the clones is absent; in the studies checked, under half of the shortfall reflects unresolved V genes, and no reason is known for the rest. The sample table holds about 2,000 clones, of which under 75% were seen once. Around 24% of the sample is taken by the ten largest. Sequencing was done on a sample of peripheral blood. The receptor source for this set is an older man with active COVID-19.

The CDR3 sequence is CASRYGTSEYNEQFF. CDR3 nucleotide sequence: TGTGCCAGCAGGTACGGGACTAGCGAGTACAATGAGCAGTTCTTC. The chain recombines TRBV6-6 with TRBJ2-1, with 10 bases identical to TRBD2. The CDR3 sequence is 15 residues long. V gave up 6 bases and J gave up 4 bases; unmatched junction bases: 6. In germline, CDR1 is MNHNY, CDR2 SVGAGI (reference sequence).

The V gene is TRBV7-9, the J gene TRBJ1-2; D is possibly TRBD1 (5 bases). V was cut by 1 base and J by 13 bases, with 10 bases left in between. Germline lookup yields CDR1 SEHNR and CDR2 FQNEAQ (reference sequence). This CDR3 has 11 amino acids. DNA of the CDR3: TGTGCCAGCAGCTTAGGGACAATGTTCACCTTC. The encoded protein is CASSLGTMFTF.

Details on this clone: One end of the junction varies from germline; a read error may be responsible. Other nucleotide sequences from this sample produce the same CDR3. V usage is TRBV19 and J usage is TRBJ1-3, with D hard to call. Germline V gives CDR1 LNHDA, CDR2 SQIVND (reference sequence). The CDR3 loop spans 15 amino acids. The CDR3: CASSSRTGSGNTIYF. CDR3 sequence (DNA): TGCGCCAGTAGTTCCCGAACGGGCTCTGGAAACACCATATATTTT.

The rearrangement links TRBV7-8 to TRBJ2-7; D perhaps matches TRBD1 (5 bases). Germline V CDR1 and CDR2: SGHVS, FQNEAQ. The CDR3 length is 13 residues. V was trimmed by 1 base and J by 11 bases, leaving 15 bases between them. In DNA form, the CDR3 reads TGTGCCAGCAGCTTAGGGGTCAGGGATCTAGAGTACTTC. Its translation is CASSLGVRDLEYF.

The V call is TRBV9, the J call TRBJ2-1; perhaps TRBD2 as D (6 bases). Trimming left V 4 bases short and J 6 bases short, with 11 bases between. Germline CDR1 is SGDLS and CDR2 is YYNGEE. This CDR3 comprises 13 residues. The chain's CDR3 is CASSPSTSNEQFF. The CDR3 region has the DNA TGTGCCAGCAGCCCCTCGACTAGCAATGAGCAGTTCTTC. The full variable domain, completed using reference TRBV9 and TRBJ2-1, is DSGVTQTPKHLITATGQRVTLRCSPRSGDLSVYWYQQSLDQGLQFLIQYYNGEERAKGNILERFSAQQFPDLHSELNLSSLELGDSALYFCASSPSTSNEQFFGPGTRLTVL.

This clone showed up just a few times. The chain combines TRBV7-6 with TRBJ2-1, with TRBD2 matching 10 bases. The CDR3 covers 17 residues. After removal of 5 bases from V and 4 bases from J, the junction contained 11 bases not matched to a gene. Germline V gene sequence: CDR1 SGHVS, CDR2 FNYEAQ. This CDR3 reads CASSQRLASGRYNEQFF. The CDR3 DNA is TGTGCCAGCAGCCAGCGTTTGGCTAGCGGGAGATACAATGAGCAGTTCTTC.

The chain combines TRBV30 with TRBJ1-3; tentatively, D is TRBD1 (5 bases). CDR3 length: 17 amino acids. With 3 bases removed from V and 0 bases from J, the gap between germline ends came to 18 bases. Looked up from germline, CDR1 is GTSNPN and CDR2 is SVGIG (reference sequence). CDR3 residues: CAWSGYSGLSSGNTIYF. In DNA, the CDR3 is TGTGCCTGGAGCGGATATTCGGGACTTAGCTCTGGAAACACCATATATTTT.

J is TRBJ2-3 and V is TRBV27; 7 positions agree with TRBD2. V was clipped by 1 base and J by 3 bases; unmatched bases: 10. Germline assignment: CDR1 MNHEY and CDR2 SMNVEV (reference sequence). The CDR3 has 17 amino acids. The CDR3 bases are TGTGCCAGCAGTTTATTGGGCGGGAGTCTTGGTACAGATACGCAGTATTTT. It translates to CASSLLGGSLGTDTQYF.

This chain links TRBV5-6 with TRBJ2-7, with D possibly matching TRBD1 (5 bases). This CDR3 comprises 14 residues. In germline, CDR1 is SGHDT, CDR2 YYEEEE. V lost 4 bases to trimming and J lost 3 bases, with 14 bases between them. CDR3 DNA sequence: TGTGCCAGCAGCATACCGACAGTGGGCTACGAGCAGTACTTC. Its translation is CASSIPTVGYEQYF.

CDR3 protein: CASSLSGSSAEQYF. The CDR3 coding sequence is TGCGCCAGCAGCTTGAGCGGGAGCTCAGCCGAGCAGTACTTC. The V gene is TRBV5-1, the J gene TRBJ2-7; the match to TRBD2 covers 8 bases. The length of the CDR3 is 14 residues. Germline V gene lookup returns CDR1 SGHRS and CDR2 YFSETQ. Trimming took 1 base from V and 6 from J; bases not matched to a gene: 6.

The CDR3 reads CAISEGQGANSPLHF. The CDR3 nucleotides are TGTGCCATCAGTGAGGGACAGGGGGCTAATTCACCCCTCCACTTT. V is TRBV10-3 and J is TRBJ1-6; TRBD1 matches 11 bases. This CDR3 is 15 amino acids long. The trim removed 2 bases at V and 6 bases at J, leaving 0 bases unmatched. Germline lookup yields CDR1 ENHRY and CDR2 SYGVKD.

The chain recombines TRBV4-1 with TRBJ2-1, with 7 positions matching TRBD2. V was clipped by 4 bases and J by 0 bases; unmatched bases: 3. This CDR3 comprises 15 residues. Per germline, CDR1 MGHRA and CDR2 YSYEKL. The chain's CDR3 is CASSLTSDSYNEQFF. The CDR3 DNA follows: TGCGCCAGCAGCCTAACTAGCGACTCCTACAATGAGCAGTTCTTC.

The chain has TRBV7-2 and TRBJ2-5; 10 bases agree with TRBD1. Germline V lookup: CDR1 SGHTA, CDR2 FQGNSA. V dropped 4 bases and J dropped 4; count of bases not matched to a gene: 9. This CDR3 is built from 16 residues. The CDR3, as DNA: TGTGCCAGCAGCTACCCTGGGACAGGGGTCGGAGAGACCCAGTACTTC. It specifies CASSYPGTGVGETQYF.

The V call is TRBV10-3, the J call TRBJ2-3; perhaps TRBD1 as D (5 bases). The CDR3 extends over 13 amino acids. The germline V gene encodes CDR1 ENHRY and CDR2 SYGVKD. The V gene lost 9 bases and the J gene lost 0 bases, with 10 bases spanning the gap. The CDR3 protein is CAIKTASTDTQYF. The CDR3 region has the DNA TGTGCCATAAAGACAGCTAGCACAGATACGCAGTATTTT.

This clone came up a few times. V and J are TRBV25-1 and TRBJ2-5; unclear D gene. The CDR3 extends over 10 amino acids. Germline V gene sequence: CDR1 MGHDK, CDR2 SYGVNS. With 3 bases removed from V and 7 bases from J, the gap between germline ends came to 3 bases. The CDR3 DNA sequence: TGTGCCAGCAGTGACGGGACCCAGTACTTC. It yields the protein CASSDGTQYF.

In the case of this clone: A much bigger clone sits one base away, suggesting this may be a read error. V and J are TRBV7-9 and TRBJ1-2; 7 bases line up with TRBD1. Germline V gene sequence: CDR1 SEHNR, CDR2 FQNEAQ (reference sequence). The trim removed 7 bases at V and 5 bases at J, leaving 10 bases unmatched. CDR3 length equals 14 residues. The CDR3 region is CASNPGGSAYGYTF. CDR3 coding DNA: TGTGCCAGCAACCCAGGGGGTTCCGCATATGGCTACACCTTC.

CDR3 loop: CASKHDSSYGYTF. The CDR3 region has the DNA TGTGCCAGCAAACACGACAGCTCGTATGGCTACACCTTC. The chain combines TRBV6-5 with TRBJ1-2; possible D gene TRBD1, 5 bases. CDR3 length equals 13 residues. The V gene lost 7 bases and the J gene lost 5 bases, with 14 bases spanning the gap. CDR1 is MNHEY, CDR2 SVGAGI, per germline.

This clone showed up just a few times. V and J are TRBV6-5 and TRBJ2-7; TRBD1 aligns across 8 bases. With 11 bases clipped from V and 6 bases from J, the junction kept 12 bases outside the gene matches. Looked up from germline, CDR1 is MNHEY and CDR2 is SVGAGI. CDR3 length: 13 residues. CDR3 in DNA: TGTGCCTCAAGAAGGCAGGGGGCGCTCGAGCAGTACTTC. Its translation: CASRRQGALEQYF.

V usage is TRBV2 and J usage is TRBJ2-7; TRBD2 is a possible D gene (5 bases). V shed 8 bases and J shed 3 bases, with 14 bases lying between them. The CDR3 runs 13 residues. Germline V gene sequence: CDR1 SNHLY, CDR2 FYNNEI. The DNA for the CDR3 is TGTGCCAGCGAGGGAGTCGCCAACTACGAGCAGTACTTC. This encodes CASEGVANYEQYF.

This clone was detected once. The chain recombines TRBV7-9 with TRBJ2-3, with 9 positions matching TRBD2. Germline assignment: CDR1 SEHNR and CDR2 FQNEAQ (reference sequence). Unmatched junction bases numbered 6, after V lost 1 base and J lost 1 base. The CDR3 runs 17 residues. CDR3 loop: CASSLGASGDRTDTQYF. DNA of the CDR3: TGTGCCAGCAGCTTAGGGGCTAGCGGGGACCGCACAGATACGCAGTATTTT.